This TCR beta chain appears in the sequencing data of a study of blood T cell repertoires in COVID-19. V gave up 6 bases and J gave up 7 bases; unmatched junction bases: 10. Germline V gene data show CDR1 as LNHDA and CDR2 as SQIVND (reference sequence). CDR3 length equals 15 residues. Cohort 3 recovery required two negative PCRs, clearance, or symptom resolution. Study processing details: Estimated nucleated cell counts came from reference gene primer amplification. Measured with immunoSEQ multiplex PCR; TCRdb has only the in-frame clones, and not every one. V and J calls and clone size are copied from that table; D and trimming were computed from the DNA. The sample has about 320,000 clones, about 92% seen once; the top ten hold 2.6%.

This sequence was found in a man in his sixties who had recovered from COVID-19. This rearrangement joins TRBV19 to TRBJ2-5, with TRBD2 matching 11 bases. The sample comprised PBMCs or T cells enriched from blood (not recorded which). In DNA, the CDR3 is TGTGCCAGTAGCGCTACTAGCGGGGGCTTTACGACCCAGTACTTC. Its translation is CASSATSGGFTTQYF.